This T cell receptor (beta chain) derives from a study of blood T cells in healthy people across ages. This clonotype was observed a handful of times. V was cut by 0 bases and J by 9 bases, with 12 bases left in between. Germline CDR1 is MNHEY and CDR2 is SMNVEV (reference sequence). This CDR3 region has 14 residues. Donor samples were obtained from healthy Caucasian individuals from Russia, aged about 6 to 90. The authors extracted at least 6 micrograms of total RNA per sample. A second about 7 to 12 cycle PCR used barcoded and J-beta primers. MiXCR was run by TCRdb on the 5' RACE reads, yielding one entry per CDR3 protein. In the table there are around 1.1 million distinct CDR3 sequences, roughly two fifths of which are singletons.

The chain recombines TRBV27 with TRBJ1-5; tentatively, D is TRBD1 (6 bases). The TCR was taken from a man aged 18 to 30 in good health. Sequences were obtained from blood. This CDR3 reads CASSLSTGFRPQHF. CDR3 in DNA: TGTGCCAGCAGTTTATCCACAGGGTTTCGGCCCCAGCATTTT.